This record covers a single T cell receptor beta chain. Its antigen is unidentified. This record comes from a study of cytomegalovirus exposure and HLA in healthy donors. Each donor's status was that of a healthy bone marrow donor. General study points: Cytomegalovirus status was reportedly diagnosed by the classifier with high specificity and sensitivity. Among immune exposure information, only CMV serostatus was available.

Vbeta (60) and Jbeta (13) primers were used in the PCR. Profiled with immunoSEQ multiplex PCR; TCRdb holds only in-frame clones, not every one. This sample has about 93,000 clones, with over 55% found just once. Germline V lookup: CDR1 MGHRA, CDR2 YSYEKL. The CDR3 covers 14 residues. V lost 4 bases and J 7 bases, leaving 16 bases between the germline ends. The sequenced sample was PBMCs. The V and J genes are TRBV4-1 and TRBJ1-2; D is undetermined. The clonotype comes from a boy younger than 18 in good health and CMV-seropositive. The CDR3 DNA reads as TGCGCCAGCAGCCCACGAGACTCTCTGGGTGGCTACACCTTC. Amino acid sequence: CASSPRDSLGGYTF.